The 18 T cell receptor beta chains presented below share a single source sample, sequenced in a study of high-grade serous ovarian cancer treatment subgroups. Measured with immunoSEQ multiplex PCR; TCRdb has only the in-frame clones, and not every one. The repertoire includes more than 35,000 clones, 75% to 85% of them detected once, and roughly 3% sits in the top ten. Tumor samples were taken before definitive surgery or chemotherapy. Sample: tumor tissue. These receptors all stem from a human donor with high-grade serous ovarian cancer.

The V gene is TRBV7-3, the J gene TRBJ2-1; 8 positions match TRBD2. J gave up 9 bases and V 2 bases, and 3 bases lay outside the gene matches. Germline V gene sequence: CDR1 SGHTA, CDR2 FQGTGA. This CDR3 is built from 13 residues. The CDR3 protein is CASSLLAGSEQFF. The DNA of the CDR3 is TGTGCCAGCAGCTTACTAGCGGGCTCTGAGCAGTTCTTC. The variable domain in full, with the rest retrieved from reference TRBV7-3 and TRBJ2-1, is GAGVSQTPSNKVTEKGKYVELRCDPISGHTALYWYRQSLGQGPEFLIYFQGTGAADDSGLPNDRFFAVRPEGSVSTLKIQRTERGDSAVYLCASSLLAGSEQFFGPGTRLTVL.

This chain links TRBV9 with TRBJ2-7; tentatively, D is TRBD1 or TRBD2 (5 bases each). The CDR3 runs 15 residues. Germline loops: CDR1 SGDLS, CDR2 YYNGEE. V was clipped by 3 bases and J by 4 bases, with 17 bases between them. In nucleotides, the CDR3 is TGTGCCAGCAGCGCCGGACCTCGGGGCCTGTACGAGCAGTACTTC. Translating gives CASSAGPRGLYEQYF.

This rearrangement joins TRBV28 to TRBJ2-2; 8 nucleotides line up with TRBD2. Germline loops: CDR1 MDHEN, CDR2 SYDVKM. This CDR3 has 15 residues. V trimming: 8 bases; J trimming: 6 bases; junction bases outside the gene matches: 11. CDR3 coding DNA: TGTGCCAGCGGTAGACTAGCGATCCCGGCCGGGGAGCTGTTTTTT. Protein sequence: CASGRLAIPAGELFF.

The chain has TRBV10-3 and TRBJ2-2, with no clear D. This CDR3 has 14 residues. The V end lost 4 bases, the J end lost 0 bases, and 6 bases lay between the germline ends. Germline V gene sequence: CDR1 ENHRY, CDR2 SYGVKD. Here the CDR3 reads CAISGPPNTGELFF. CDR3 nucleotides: TGTGCCATCAGTGGGCCTCCGAACACCGGGGAGCTGTTTTTT.

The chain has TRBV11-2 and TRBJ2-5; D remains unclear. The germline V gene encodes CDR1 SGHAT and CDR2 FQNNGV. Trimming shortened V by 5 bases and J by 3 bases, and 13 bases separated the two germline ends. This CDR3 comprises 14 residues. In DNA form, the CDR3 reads TGTGCCAGCAGCGCCAGGATGGAAAAAGAGACCCAGTACTTC. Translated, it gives CASSARMEKETQYF.

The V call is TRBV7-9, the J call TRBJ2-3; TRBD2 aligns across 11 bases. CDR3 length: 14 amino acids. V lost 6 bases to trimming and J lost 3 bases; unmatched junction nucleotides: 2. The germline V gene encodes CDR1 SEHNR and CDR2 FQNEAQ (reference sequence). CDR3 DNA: TGTGCCAGCAGTTCTAGCGGGGGGACAGATACGCAGTATTTT. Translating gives CASSSSGGTDTQYF.

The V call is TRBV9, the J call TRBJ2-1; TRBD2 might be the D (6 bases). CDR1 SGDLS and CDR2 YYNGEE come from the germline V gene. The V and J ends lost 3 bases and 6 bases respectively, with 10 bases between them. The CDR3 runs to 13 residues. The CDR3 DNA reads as TGTGCCAGCAGCGCCGCGGGGTTCAATGAGCAGTTCTTC. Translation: CASSAAGFNEQFF.

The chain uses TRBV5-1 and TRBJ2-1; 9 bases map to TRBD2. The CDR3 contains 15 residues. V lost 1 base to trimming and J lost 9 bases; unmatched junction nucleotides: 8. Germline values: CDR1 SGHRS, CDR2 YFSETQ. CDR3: CASSLTSGPAGEQFF. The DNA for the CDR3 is TGCGCCAGCAGCTTGACTAGCGGGCCTGCCGGTGAGCAGTTCTTC.

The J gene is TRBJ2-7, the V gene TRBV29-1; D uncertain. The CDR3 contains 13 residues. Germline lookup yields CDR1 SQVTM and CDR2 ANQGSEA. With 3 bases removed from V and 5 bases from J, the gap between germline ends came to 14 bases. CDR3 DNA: TGCAGCGTTGAGGGAATCTACCCCCACGAGCAGTACTTC. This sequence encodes CSVEGIYPHEQYF.

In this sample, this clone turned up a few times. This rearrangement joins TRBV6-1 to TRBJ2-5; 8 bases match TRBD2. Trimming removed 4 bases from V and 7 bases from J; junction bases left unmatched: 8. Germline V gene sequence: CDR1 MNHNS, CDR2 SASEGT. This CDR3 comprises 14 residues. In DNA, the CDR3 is TGTGCCAGCAGTGGTTCGGGAGGGGAGGTGACCCAGTACTTC. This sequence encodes CASSGSGGEVTQYF.

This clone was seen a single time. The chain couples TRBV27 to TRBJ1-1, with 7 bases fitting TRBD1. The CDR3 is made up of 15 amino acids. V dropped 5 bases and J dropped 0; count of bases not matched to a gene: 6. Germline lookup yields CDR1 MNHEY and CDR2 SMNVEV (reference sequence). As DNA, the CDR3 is TGTGCCAGCAGTAAGACAGGGCTCATGAACACTGAAGCTTTCTTT. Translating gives CASSKTGLMNTEAFF.

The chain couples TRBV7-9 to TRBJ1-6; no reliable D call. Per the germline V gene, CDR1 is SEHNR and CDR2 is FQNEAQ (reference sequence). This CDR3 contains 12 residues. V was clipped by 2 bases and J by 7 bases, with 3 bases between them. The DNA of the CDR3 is TGTGCCAGCAGCTTATGGAATTCACCCCTCCACTTT. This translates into CASSLWNSPLHF.

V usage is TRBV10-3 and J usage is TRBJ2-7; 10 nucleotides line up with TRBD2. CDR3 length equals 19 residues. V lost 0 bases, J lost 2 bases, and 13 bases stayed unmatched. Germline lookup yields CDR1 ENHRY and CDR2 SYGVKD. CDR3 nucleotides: TGTGCCATCAGTGAGTCGGTCCGGGTACTAGCGGGAAGCCCCTACGAGCAGTACTTC. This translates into CAISESVRVLAGSPYEQYF.

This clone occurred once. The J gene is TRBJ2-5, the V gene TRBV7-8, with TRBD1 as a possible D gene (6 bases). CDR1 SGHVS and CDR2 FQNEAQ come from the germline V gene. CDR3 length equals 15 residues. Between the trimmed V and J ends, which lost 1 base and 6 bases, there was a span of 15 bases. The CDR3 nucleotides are TGTGCCAGCAGCTTAGGGTCGTACAGGGATAAGACCCAGTACTTC. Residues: CASSLGSYRDKTQYF.

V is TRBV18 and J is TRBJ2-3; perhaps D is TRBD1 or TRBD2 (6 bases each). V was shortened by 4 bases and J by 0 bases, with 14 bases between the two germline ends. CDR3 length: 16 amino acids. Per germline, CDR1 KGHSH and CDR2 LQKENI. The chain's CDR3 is CASSRRGASSTDTQYF. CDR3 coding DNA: TGTGCCAGCTCACGTAGGGGGGCATCTAGCACAGATACGCAGTATTTT.

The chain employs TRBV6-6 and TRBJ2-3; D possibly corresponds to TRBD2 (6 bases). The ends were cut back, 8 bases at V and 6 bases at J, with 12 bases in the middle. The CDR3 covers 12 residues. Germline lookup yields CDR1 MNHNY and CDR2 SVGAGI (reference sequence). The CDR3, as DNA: TGTGCCAGCCGGGACTCGGTGGATACGCAGTATTTT. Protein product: CASRDSVDTQYF.

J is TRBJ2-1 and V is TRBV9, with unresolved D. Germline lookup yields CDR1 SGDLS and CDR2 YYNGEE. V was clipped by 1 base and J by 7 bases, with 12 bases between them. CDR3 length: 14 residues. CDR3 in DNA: TGTGCCAGCAGCGTACACGGTCGGGCTAATGAGCAGTTCTTC. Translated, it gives CASSVHGRANEQFF.

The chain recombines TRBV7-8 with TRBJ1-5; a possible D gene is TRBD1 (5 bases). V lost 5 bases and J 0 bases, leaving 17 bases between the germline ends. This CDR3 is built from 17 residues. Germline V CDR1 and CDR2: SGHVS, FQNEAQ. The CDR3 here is CASSLRRPGGSNQPQHF. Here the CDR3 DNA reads TGTGCCAGCAGCCTCCGGCGCCCGGGGGGTAGCAATCAGCCCCAGCATTTT.